This entry describes one T cell receptor (beta chain). These data belong to a study of blood T cell repertoires in COVID-19. Ages ranged from about 18 to 100 years, with residence in around 24 US areas. The recovered donors of Cohort 3 showed two negative PCRs, clearance, or symptom resolution. Authors' methods: Amplification of reference gene primers was used by the study to estimate nucleated cell counts. TCRdb's table, derived via immunoSEQ multiplex PCR, lists solely in-frame clones and lacks some. For V, J and clone size, that table is used; D and trimming come from the DNA. The sample carries more than 300,000 clones, 80% to 85% recorded once. CDR3 length equals 12 residues. V was clipped by 4 bases and J by 8 bases; unmatched bases: 5. Germline-derived CDR1 and CDR2 are SGHRS and YFSETQ.

The TCR originated in a woman between 45 and 65 years old who had recovered from COVID-19. The sample comprised PBMCs or T cells enriched from blood (not recorded which). V gene TRBV5-1 combines with J gene TRBJ1-1; TRBD1 matches 7 bases. CDR3 DNA sequence: TGCGCCAGCAGCCAAGAACAGGGGGAAGCTTTCTTT. It codes for CASSQEQGEAFF. The whole variable domain, remainder taken from reference TRBV5-1 and TRBJ1-1, is KAGVTQTPRYLIKTRGQQVTLSCSPISGHRSVSWYQQTPGQGLQFLFEYFSETQRNKGNFPGRFSGRQFSNSRSEMNVSTLELGDSALYLCASSQEQGEAFFGQGTRLTVV.